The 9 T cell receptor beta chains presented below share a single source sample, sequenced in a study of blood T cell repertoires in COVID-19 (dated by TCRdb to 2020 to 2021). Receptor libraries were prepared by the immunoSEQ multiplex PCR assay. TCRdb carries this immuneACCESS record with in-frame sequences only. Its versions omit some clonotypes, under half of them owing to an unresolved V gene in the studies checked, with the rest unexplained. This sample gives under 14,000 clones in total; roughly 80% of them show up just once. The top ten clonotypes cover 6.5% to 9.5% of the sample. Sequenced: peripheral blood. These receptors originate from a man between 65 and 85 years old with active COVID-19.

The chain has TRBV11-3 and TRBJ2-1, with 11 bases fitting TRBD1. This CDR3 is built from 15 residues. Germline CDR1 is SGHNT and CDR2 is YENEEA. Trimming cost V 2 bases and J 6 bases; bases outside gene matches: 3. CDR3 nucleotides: TGTGCCAGCAGCTTACGAGGGACAGGGGGCAATGAGCAGTTCTTC. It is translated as CASSLRGTGGNEQFF.

The CDR3 loop is CASSEWGQSEQYF. Here the CDR3 DNA reads TGTGCCAGCAGTGAGTGGGGGCAGTCCGAGCAGTACTTC. This chain joins TRBV6-4 and TRBJ2-7; weak D call: TRBD1 (6 bases). Trimming stripped 3 bases from V and 6 bases from J, with 12 bases between. This CDR3 spans 13 amino acids. CDR1 and CDR2 from the germline V gene are MRHNA and SNTAGT.

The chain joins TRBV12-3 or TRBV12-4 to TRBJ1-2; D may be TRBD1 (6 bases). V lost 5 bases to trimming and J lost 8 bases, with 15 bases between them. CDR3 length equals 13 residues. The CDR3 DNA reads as TGTGCCAGCAGTGGGGGGGGGCCGAAGGGCTACACCTTC. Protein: CASSGGGPKGYTF.

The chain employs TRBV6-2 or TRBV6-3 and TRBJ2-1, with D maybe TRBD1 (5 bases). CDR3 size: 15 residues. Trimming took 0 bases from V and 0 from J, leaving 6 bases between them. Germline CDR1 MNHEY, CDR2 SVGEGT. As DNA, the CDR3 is TGTGCCAGCAGTTACTCAAGGGGCTCCTACAATGAGCAGTTCTTC. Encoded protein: CASSYSRGSYNEQFF.

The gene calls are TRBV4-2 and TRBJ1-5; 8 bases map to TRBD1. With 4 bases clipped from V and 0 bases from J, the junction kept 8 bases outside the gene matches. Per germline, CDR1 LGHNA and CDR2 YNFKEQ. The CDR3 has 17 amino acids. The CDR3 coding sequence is TGTGCCAGCAGCCGTGTGCCTCAGGGGGCTAGCAATCAGCCCCAGCATTTT. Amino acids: CASSRVPQGASNQPQHF.

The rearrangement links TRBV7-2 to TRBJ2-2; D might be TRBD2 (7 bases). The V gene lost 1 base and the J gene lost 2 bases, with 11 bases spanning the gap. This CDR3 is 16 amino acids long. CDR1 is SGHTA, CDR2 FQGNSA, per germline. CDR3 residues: CASSLGGGTNTGELFF. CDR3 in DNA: TGTGCCAGCAGCTTAGGGGGGGGCACCAACACCGGGGAGCTGTTTTTT.

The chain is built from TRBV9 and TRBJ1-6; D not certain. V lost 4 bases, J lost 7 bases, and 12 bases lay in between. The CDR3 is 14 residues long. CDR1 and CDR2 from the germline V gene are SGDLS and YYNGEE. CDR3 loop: CASSPPESNSPLHF. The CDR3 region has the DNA TGTGCCAGCAGCCCACCTGAGTCGAATTCACCCCTCCACTTT.

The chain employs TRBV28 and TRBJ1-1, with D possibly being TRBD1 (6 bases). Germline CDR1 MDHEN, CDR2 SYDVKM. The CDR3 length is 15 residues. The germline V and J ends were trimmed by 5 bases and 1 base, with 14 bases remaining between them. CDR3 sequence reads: CASSDRGGANTEAFF. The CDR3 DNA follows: TGTGCCAGCAGTGACCGGGGGGGGGCGAACACTGAAGCTTTCTTT. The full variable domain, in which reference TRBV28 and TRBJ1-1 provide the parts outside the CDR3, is DVKVTQSSRYLVKRTGEKVFLECVQDMDHENMFWYRQDPGLGLRLIYFSYDVKMKEKGDIPEGYSVSREKKERFSLILESASTNQTSMYLCASSDRGGANTEAFFGQGTRLTVV.

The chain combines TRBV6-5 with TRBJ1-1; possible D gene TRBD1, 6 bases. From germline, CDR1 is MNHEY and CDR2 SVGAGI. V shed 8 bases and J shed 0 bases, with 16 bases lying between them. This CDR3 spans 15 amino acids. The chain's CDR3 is CASLPTGSMNTEAFF. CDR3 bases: TGTGCCAGCCTTCCAACAGGGTCTATGAACACTGAAGCTTTCTTT.